Below, 27 T cell receptor beta chains from the same sample are listed, as sequenced in a study of tumor-infiltrating lymphocytes in localized non-small cell lung cancer. Produced via immunoSEQ multiplex PCR; TCRdb's table is partial and in-frame only. The sample holds approximately 12,000 clones, 70% to 80% seen once. The sequenced sample consisted of uninvolved lung tissue not adjacent to the tumor. All receptors come from a human donor with non-small cell lung cancer.

This clone was recorded once. The chain is built from TRBV2 and TRBJ2-7; no clear D gene. The CDR3 has 11 residues. The germline gives CDR1 SNHLY, CDR2 FYNNEI. Trimming removed 3 bases from V and 7 bases from J, with 7 bases in between. The CDR3 protein is CASSEYGEQYF. DNA of the CDR3: TGTGCCAGCAGTGAGTATGGGGAGCAGTACTTC.

The chain joins TRBV19 to TRBJ1-6; D is possibly TRBD1 (5 bases). Germline CDR1 and CDR2: LNHDA and SQIVND (reference sequence). The CDR3 has 16 residues. The germline V and J ends were trimmed by 1 base and 7 bases, with 14 bases remaining between them. CDR3 sequence: CASSIVGGRQNSPLHF. CDR3 sequence (DNA): TGTGCCAGTAGTATAGTGGGGGGACGGCAGAATTCACCCCTCCACTTT.

The chain uses TRBV19 and TRBJ2-5; TRBD2 aligns across 7 bases. CDR3 length: 14 amino acids. Germline CDR1 and CDR2: LNHDA and SQIVND (reference sequence). V gave up 5 bases and J gave up 5 bases; unmatched junction bases: 8. The CDR3 DNA reads TGTGCCAGTAGTCGCGGGGGTAGCCGGGAGACCCAGTACTTC. Amino acids: CASSRGGSRETQYF.

This sequence joins TRBV19 and TRBJ2-7; 13 bases align to TRBD2. V lost 5 bases to trimming and J lost 8 bases; unmatched junction nucleotides: 9. Germline CDR1 LNHDA, CDR2 SQIVND (reference sequence). This CDR3 contains 15 residues. As DNA, the CDR3 is TGTGCCAGTAGTCCCCGGACTAGCGGGAGTTTCAAGCAGTACTTC. As protein: CASSPRTSGSFKQYF.

The chain recombines TRBV7-2 with TRBJ2-7; weak D call: TRBD2 (5 bases). Trimming removed 3 bases at V and 4 bases at J, with 7 bases between. Germline V gene data show CDR1 as SGHTA and CDR2 as FQGNSA. This CDR3 spans 12 amino acids. The CDR3 sequence is CASSLREYEQYF. CDR3 coding DNA: TGTGCCAGCAGCTTGAGGGAGTACGAGCAGTACTTC.

The chain couples TRBV7-2 to TRBJ1-5; 7 nucleotides agree with TRBD1. Germline values: CDR1 SGHTA, CDR2 FQGNSA. This CDR3 contains 16 residues. J was trimmed by 7 bases and V by 1 base; bases with no gene match: 10. CDR3 protein: CASSLGVRQGGQPQHF. The CDR3 DNA follows: TGTGCCAGCAGCTTAGGGGTGAGGCAGGGGGGCCAGCCCCAGCATTTT.

This clone was counted a few times. Within the sample, other DNA sequences also encode this same CDR3. The chain combines TRBV27 with TRBJ1-1; perhaps TRBD1 as D (6 bases). V was pared by 1 base and J by 4 bases, with 13 bases between. Germline assignment: CDR1 MNHEY and CDR2 SMNVEV (reference sequence). The CDR3 consists of 15 residues. The CDR3 here is CASSLLGGEGTEAFF. The CDR3 DNA sequence: TGTGCCAGCAGTTTATTGGGGGGCGAGGGCACTGAAGCTTTCTTT.

This chain links TRBV28 with TRBJ1-5; TRBD1 aligns across 8 bases. V lost 6 bases, J lost 0 bases, and 7 bases stayed unmatched. The CDR3 contains 16 residues. CDR1 and CDR2 (germline): MDHEN, SYDVKM. Here the CDR3 DNA reads TGTGCCAGCAGAGGACAGGGCGGGTATAGCAATCAGCCCCAGCATTTT. Residues: CASRGQGGYSNQPQHF.

This chain connects TRBV5-1 to TRBJ2-2, with 13 nucleotides matching TRBD2. Trimming removed 3 bases from V and 6 bases from J; junction bases left unmatched: 5. Germline CDR1 is SGHRS and CDR2 is YFSETQ. CDR3 length: 16 amino acids. Here the CDR3 reads CASSSVGLAGAGELFF. The CDR3 DNA reads as TGCGCCAGCAGCTCGGTCGGACTAGCGGGAGCCGGGGAGCTGTTTTTT.

The chain is built from TRBV2 and TRBJ2-7; 8 nucleotides line up with TRBD1. The ends lost 6 bases at V and 7 bases at J; junction bases unmatched: 11. CDR3 length: 14 residues. CDR1 is SNHLY and CDR2 is FYNNEI in the germline V gene. DNA of the CDR3: TGTGCCAGCAGCGGGGACAGGCTAGTGGGGGAGCAGTACTTC. Translating it yields CASSGDRLVGEQYF.

The chain combines TRBV29-1 with TRBJ2-1; TRBD1 or TRBD2 may be the D gene (5 bases each). V was pared by 3 bases and J by 4 bases, with 13 bases between. The germline CDR1 and CDR2 sequences are SQVTM and ANQGSEA. The CDR3 runs 14 residues. CDR3 in amino acids: CSVEGLAEYNEQFF. For the CDR3, the DNA is TGCAGCGTTGAGGGGCTAGCTGAGTACAATGAGCAGTTCTTC.

V and J are TRBV28 and TRBJ1-2; a possible D gene is TRBD1 (6 bases). Deletions cut 2 bases from V and 8 bases from J, with 18 bases between. CDR1 is MDHEN, CDR2 SYDVKM, per germline. This CDR3 contains 15 residues. The CDR3 sequence is CASSLSRAGEGGYTF. The CDR3 nucleotides are TGTGCCAGCAGTTTAAGTAGGGCAGGGGAGGGCGGCTACACCTTC.

The V gene is TRBV11-1, the J gene TRBJ2-5; the D gene is possibly TRBD1 (6 bases). CDR1 SGHAT and CDR2 FQDESV come from the germline V gene (reference sequence). The CDR3 has 14 amino acids. With 6 bases removed from V and 5 bases from J, the gap between germline ends came to 16 bases. The CDR3: CASSKGDRRETQYF. CDR3 in DNA: TGTGCCAGCAGTAAGGGGGATAGGCGGGAGACCCAGTACTTC.

The V gene is TRBV9, the J gene TRBJ2-5; TRBD2 aligns across 8 bases. The CDR3 loop spans 16 amino acids. V was pared by 3 bases and J by 7 bases, with 14 bases of the junction left unmatched. The germline gives CDR1 SGDLS, CDR2 YYNGEE. In nucleotides, the CDR3 is TGTGCCAGCAGCGAGGGTAGCGGGGCTGCGTGGGGGACCCAGTACTTC. Translating it yields CASSEGSGAAWGTQYF.

The rearrangement uses TRBV6-1 and TRBJ2-2, with D unclear. V dropped 6 bases and J dropped 6 bases, with 5 bases sitting between them. Germline-derived CDR1 and CDR2 are MNHNS and SASEGT. The CDR3 consists of 11 residues. The CDR3 loop is CASRFAGELFF. The CDR3 DNA follows: TGTGCCAGCAGGTTCGCCGGGGAGCTGTTTTTT.

The rearrangement uses TRBV29-1 and TRBJ1-5; D is possibly TRBD1 (5 bases). The CDR3 contains 14 residues. Germline V gene sequence: CDR1 SQVTM, CDR2 ANQGSEA. Trimming stripped 5 bases from V and 0 bases from J, with 11 bases between. In DNA, the CDR3 is TGCAGCGTTAGGGACGGTGATAGCAATCAGCCCCAGCATTTT. Translation: CSVRDGDSNQPQHF.

CDR3 residues: CASSLRGPYNSPLHF. CDR3 bases: TGTGCCAGCAGCTTGCGGGGGCCCTATAATTCACCCCTCCACTTT. V gene TRBV5-5 combines with J gene TRBJ1-6; D perhaps matches TRBD1 (6 bases). Germline values: CDR1 SGHKS, CDR2 YYEKEE (reference sequence). This CDR3 contains 15 residues. Trimming shortened V by 1 base and J by 2 bases, and 7 bases separated the two germline ends.

This clone is termed medium-sized. J is TRBJ1-1 and V is TRBV29-1; a weak D match, TRBD1 (6 bases). The V gene's germline CDR1 is SQVTM and CDR2 ANQGSEA. This CDR3 has 11 amino acids. V was cut by 4 bases and J by 7 bases, with 10 bases left in between. The CDR3 sequence is CSVGGQFEAFF. The CDR3 bases are TGCAGCGTTGGGGGACAATTTGAAGCTTTCTTT.

The V call is TRBV5-4, the J call TRBJ2-3; D remains ambiguous. With 1 base removed from V and 6 bases from J, the gap between germline ends came to 21 bases. Germline CDR1 SGHNT, CDR2 YYREEE (reference sequence). The CDR3 has 17 amino acids. DNA of the CDR3: TGTGCCAGCAGCTTGATCAGTGCAGCCGCATTAGGCGATACGCAGTATTTT. Translation: CASSLISAAALGDTQYF.

The gene calls are TRBV29-1 and TRBJ2-3, with 7 positions matching TRBD1. Germline CDR1 is SQVTM and CDR2 is ANQGSEA. There are 14 residues in the CDR3. The trim removed 5 bases at V and 8 bases at J, leaving 13 bases unmatched. The CDR3 is CSVQPGQFFGTQYF. CDR3 bases: TGCAGCGTTCAACCGGGACAGTTCTTCGGTACGCAGTATTTT.

The chain is built from TRBV30 and TRBJ1-6; no reliable D call. This CDR3 region has 14 residues. Germline V gene sequence: CDR1 GTSNPN, CDR2 SVGIG (reference sequence). V was shortened by 1 base and J by 9 bases, with 13 bases between the two germline ends. The CDR3 sequence is CAWSGEGWISPLHF. DNA of the CDR3: TGTGCCTGGAGTGGGGAGGGCTGGATTTCACCCCTCCACTTT.

This chain links TRBV11-2 with TRBJ2-7, with a possible D match to TRBD2 (5 bases). CDR3 length: 13 residues. Germline loops: CDR1 SGHAT, CDR2 FQNNGV. Trimming stripped 4 bases from V and 4 bases from J, with 11 bases between. CDR3 residues: CASSSPWEYEQYF. In DNA form, the CDR3 reads TGTGCCAGCAGCTCCCCTTGGGAGTACGAGCAGTACTTC.

The rearrangement links TRBV29-1 to TRBJ2-5; no definite D call. V lost 5 bases to trimming and J lost 3 bases, with 10 bases between them. Germline assignment: CDR1 SQVTM and CDR2 ANQGSEA. This CDR3 has 12 amino acids. CDR3 loop: CSVRWGKETQYF. The DNA for the CDR3 is TGCAGCGTTCGGTGGGGAAAAGAGACCCAGTACTTC. Using reference TRBV29-1 and TRBJ2-5 for the parts outside the CDR3, the full variable domain is SAVISQKPSRDICQRGTSLTIQCQVDSQVTMMFWYRQQPGQSLTLIATANQGSEATYESGFVIDKFPISRPNLTFSTLTVSNMSPEDSSIYLCSVRWGKETQYFGPGTRLLVL.

V is TRBV10-3 and J is TRBJ2-1; 10 bases are shared with TRBD2. The CDR3 has 16 amino acids. V shed 2 bases, J shed 9 bases, and the junction held 10 bases outside the gene matches. Germline V CDR1 and CDR2: ENHRY, SYGVKD. CDR3 region: CAISETLAGAGVEQFF. In DNA form, the CDR3 reads TGTGCCATCAGTGAGACCCTAGCGGGAGCGGGTGTTGAGCAGTTCTTC.

The V call is TRBV7-2, the J call TRBJ2-7; 8 positions agree with TRBD1. Trimming removed 3 bases from V and 7 bases from J; junction bases left unmatched: 8. This CDR3 has 14 amino acids. The germline gives CDR1 SGHTA, CDR2 FQGNSA. CDR3 sequence (DNA): TGTGCCAGCAGCTTCAGGGGGCAAATCGGTGAGCAGTACTTC. This codes for CASSFRGQIGEQYF. Using reference TRBV7-2 and TRBJ2-7 for the parts outside the CDR3, the full variable domain is GAGVSQSPSNKVTEKGKDVELRCDPISGHTALYWYRQSLGQGLEFLIYFQGNSAPDKSGLPSDRFSAERTGGSVSTLTIQRTQQEDSAVYLCASSFRGQIGEQYFGPGTRLTVT.

This clone has a handful of counts. The chain is built from TRBV27 and TRBJ2-2; D possibly corresponds to TRBD1 (6 bases). This CDR3 contains 14 residues. From germline, CDR1 is MNHEY and CDR2 SMNVEV (reference sequence). V dropped 4 bases and J dropped 7 bases, with 13 bases sitting between them. CDR3 loop: CASSSLDSRGELFF. Here the CDR3 DNA reads TGTGCCAGCAGTTCTCTGGACAGTCGCGGGGAGCTGTTTTTT.

The genes are TRBV5-4 and TRBJ2-3; 12 bases align to TRBD2. The length of the CDR3 is 17 residues. Germline CDR1 SGHNT, CDR2 YYREEE (reference sequence). The V and J ends lost 2 bases and 7 bases, in that order; junction bases with no gene match: 11. CDR3 region: CASSFILAGGHINTQYF. The CDR3 nucleotides are TGTGCCAGCAGCTTTATACTAGCGGGGGGCCACATCAATACGCAGTATTTT.